A single sample is the source of the 16 T cell receptor beta chains below, sequenced in a study of Graves' ophthalmopathy and Graves' hyperthyroidism. For repertoire sequencing, the TCR beta CDR3 regions were amplified from RNA transcripts. Investigators did first-round RT-PCR with HTBI primers, then second-round multiplex PCR. MiXCR, run by TCRdb on the multiplex PCR reads, gives a single entry per CDR3 protein. The top ten clones hold over 9% of a sample with fewer than 350,000 distinct CDR3 sequences, roughly 17% of them seen once. The sequencing sample was made of peripheral blood. The receptors stem from an adult man with Graves' ophthalmopathy.

This clonotype has a count of ten or more. The chain employs TRBV6-2 or TRBV6-3 and TRBJ1-1, with 12 bases matching TRBD1. The V segment lost 4 bases and the J segment 11 bases; nucleotides outside the gene matches: 5. CDR1 is MNHEY and CDR2 is SVGEGT in the germline V gene. This CDR3 has 13 residues. The CDR3 loop is CASSSGTGGMAFF. CDR3 bases: TGTGCCAGCAGTTCCGGGACAGGGGGCATGGCTTTCTTT.

To note about this clonotype: This may arise from a read error, as a much more abundant clone is one base away. The V and J genes are TRBV6-1 and TRBJ1-5; D remains ambiguous. Trimming shortened V by 3 bases and J by 6 bases, and 18 bases separated the two germline ends. Germline CDR1 and CDR2: MNHNS and SASEGT. This CDR3 contains 16 residues. The CDR3 coding sequence is TGTGCCAGCAGTGATAGGCCCGGTTTTTCGTGTCAGCCCCAGCATTTT. This encodes CASSDRPGFSCQPQHF.

This clonotype was recorded many times. The chain recombines TRBV28 with TRBJ1-5; tentatively, D is TRBD1 (6 bases). This CDR3 has 17 residues. Germline loops: CDR1 MDHEN, CDR2 SYDVKM. V gave up 4 bases and J gave up 0 bases, with 16 bases separating them. CDR3 protein: CASSSQKDSYSNQPQHF. The CDR3 DNA reads as TGTGCCAGCAGTTCTCAGAAGGACAGTTATAGCAATCAGCCCCAGCATTTT.

Ten or more counts support this clonotype. This chain links TRBV27 with TRBJ1-1, with TRBD1 matching 7 bases. CDR3 length equals 15 residues. Germline trimming cut 7 bases from V and 4 bases from J; bases unmatched to any gene: 12. CDR1 MNHEY and CDR2 SMNVEV come from the germline V gene (reference sequence). In nucleotides, the CDR3 is TGTGCCAGCAAAACCACGAAGGGGGCTGTCACTGAAGCTTTCTTT. Translation: CASKTTKGAVTEAFF.

This rearrangement joins TRBV11-2 to TRBJ2-6; possibly TRBD1 or TRBD2 for D (5 bases each). Germline CDR1 SGHAT, CDR2 FQNNGV. Trimming cost V 5 bases and J 4 bases, with 12 bases left between them. CDR3 length equals 15 residues. CDR3 residues: CASSPRDLGANVLTF. The CDR3 DNA sequence: TGTGCCAGCAGCCCAAGGGACCTAGGGGCCAACGTCCTGACTTTC.

This clonotype appeared many times. The genes are TRBV11-1 and TRBJ2-2; D ambiguous. The length of the CDR3 is 14 residues. CDR1 SGHAT and CDR2 FQDESV come from the germline V gene (reference sequence). V dropped 0 bases and J dropped 6 bases, with 8 bases sitting between them. CDR3 sequence reads: CASSLAVSPGELFF. CDR3 DNA sequence: TGTGCCAGCAGCTTAGCGGTTAGCCCCGGGGAGCTGTTTTTT.

This clonotype was seen repeatedly, ten times or more. V gene TRBV12-3 or TRBV12-4 combines with J gene TRBJ1-5, with D tentatively TRBD1 (5 bases). V was cut by 3 bases and J by 6 bases, with 9 bases left in between. CDR3 size: 13 residues. The CDR3 region is CASSLAGFQPQHF. The CDR3 DNA follows: TGTGCCAGCAGTTTGGCAGGGTTTCAGCCCCAGCATTTT.

This clonotype showed up many times. The J gene is TRBJ2-7, the V gene TRBV5-1, with no clear D. Looked up from germline, CDR1 is SGHRS and CDR2 is YFSETQ. The CDR3 sequence is 14 residues long. V lost 4 bases and J lost 0, with 11 bases in between. CDR3: CASSLTVSSYEQYF. CDR3 bases: TGCGCCAGCAGCCTGACGGTTAGCTCCTACGAGCAGTACTTC.

Many counts were recorded for this clonotype. This sequence joins TRBV19 and TRBJ1-5; no clear D. From germline, CDR1 is LNHDA and CDR2 SQIVND (reference sequence). The CDR3 is 14 amino acids. Trimming cost V 3 bases and J 3 bases, with 9 bases left between them. This chain's CDR3 is CASSIPGYNQPQHF. CDR3 sequence (DNA): TGTGCCAGTAGTATTCCGGGCTACAATCAGCCCCAGCATTTT.

The chain is built from TRBV6-1 and TRBJ1-2; no clear D. Trimming removed 1 base from V and 4 bases from J, with 10 bases in between. The CDR3 extends over 14 amino acids. The germline V gene has CDR1 MNHNS and CDR2 SASEGT. The CDR3 region has the DNA TGTGCCAGCAGTGAAGGAAGGTCCTCCTATGGCTACACCTTC. The encoded protein is CASSEGRSSYGYTF.

This chain uses TRBV19 with TRBJ1-6; a weak D match, TRBD1 (5 bases). The length of the CDR3 is 16 residues. Germline V lookup: CDR1 LNHDA, CDR2 SQIVND (reference sequence). Trimming left V 6 bases short and J 8 bases short, with 20 bases between. The CDR3 sequence: CASRNRDSGGDSPLHF. CDR3 DNA: TGTGCCAGTAGAAACCGGGACTCCGGCGGGGATTCACCCCTCCACTTT.

On this clonotype itself: A clone one base away is much larger, so this may be a read error. The gene calls are TRBV20-1 and TRBJ2-7; D gene ambiguous. This CDR3 comprises 15 residues. Germline CDR1 and CDR2: DFQATT and SNEGSKA (reference sequence). Here the CDR3 reads CTAQLPGPNIHEQYF. The CDR3, as DNA: TGCACTGCCCAACTCCCAGGACCGAACATCCACGAGCAGTACTTC.

This clonotype was counted ten times or more. This chain uses TRBV5-1 with TRBJ2-2; the D is unclear. CDR3 length: 13 amino acids. Germline assignment: CDR1 SGHRS and CDR2 YFSETQ. V lost 4 bases and J lost 6, with 10 bases in between. CDR3 sequence (DNA): TGCGCCAGCAGCCGAAGGAGTCCCGGGGAGCTGTTTTTT. This translates into CASSRRSPGELFF. The complete variable domain, with remaining parts taken from reference TRBV5-1 and TRBJ2-2, reads KAGVTQTPRYLIKTRGQQVTLSCSPISGHRSVSWYQQTPGQGLQFLFEYFSETQRNKGNFPGRFSGRQFSNSRSEMNVSTLELGDSALYLCASSRRSPGELFFGEGSRLTVL.

This clonotype was counted only a few times. J is TRBJ2-7 and V is TRBV7-2; tentatively, D is TRBD1 or TRBD2 (5 bases each). The length of the CDR3 is 13 residues. Germline V gene data show CDR1 as SGHTA and CDR2 as FQGNSA. V lost 4 bases to trimming and J lost 6 bases, with 13 bases between them. The CDR3 here is CASSSGTISEQYF. CDR3 bases: TGTGCCAGCAGCTCCGGGACCATTAGCGAGCAGTACTTC.

This clonotype has a count of ten or more. This chain connects TRBV5-1 to TRBJ1-3, with D perhaps matching TRBD1 (5 bases). CDR1 is SGHRS, CDR2 YFSETQ, per germline. The CDR3 consists of 15 residues. With 0 bases removed from V and 4 bases from J, the gap between germline ends came to 11 bases. The CDR3 sequence: CASSLAGTEGNTIYF. The DNA for the CDR3 is TGCGCCAGCAGCTTGGCCGGGACGGAAGGAAACACCATATATTTT. Complete variable domain (other parts from reference TRBV5-1 and TRBJ1-3): KAGVTQTPRYLIKTRGQQVTLSCSPISGHRSVSWYQQTPGQGLQFLFEYFSETQRNKGNFPGRFSGRQFSNSRSEMNVSTLELGDSALYLCASSLAGTEGNTIYFGEGSWLTVV.

This clonotype was seen at least ten times. The chain employs TRBV6-2 or TRBV6-3 and TRBJ2-7, with 10 nucleotides matching TRBD2. J lost 2 bases, V lost 5 bases, and 6 bases had no gene match. The CDR3 sequence is 15 residues long. CDR1 MNHEY and CDR2 SVGEGT come from the germline V gene. The CDR3 sequence is CASSQLAGHTYEQYF. The CDR3 region has the DNA TGTGCCAGCAGTCAACTAGCGGGGCATACCTACGAGCAGTACTTC.